This T cell receptor (beta chain) is from a study of T-cell memory formation after mild COVID-19. This CDR3 has 14 amino acids. Germline V gene sequence: CDR1 PRHDT, CDR2 FYEKMQ (reference sequence). The germline V and J ends were trimmed by 5 bases and 3 bases, with 12 bases remaining between them. A few counts support this clonotype. TCRdb ran MiXCR on the 5' RACE reads and lists one entry per CDR3 protein. Of about 430,000 distinct CDR3 sequences listed, approximately 19% are singletons. This clonotype originated in a man in his late teens or twenties who had mild COVID-19 (a few samples of this study predate the infection). Cell type and time point are not known. Material for sequencing was PBMCs or a T cell subset sorted from them (not recorded which). The rearrangement uses TRBV13 and TRBJ2-3; D is unresolved. In DNA, the CDR3 is TGTGCCAGCAGCATTAGACGGCCTACAGATACGCAGTATTTT. Encoded protein: CASSIRRPTDTQYF. Using reference TRBV13 and TRBJ2-3 for the parts outside the CDR3, the full variable domain is AAGVIQSPRHLIKEKRETATLKCYPIPRHDTVYWYQQGPGQDPQFLISFYEKMQSDKGSIPDRFSAQQFSDYHSELNMSSLELGDSALYFCASSIRRPTDTQYFGPGTRLTVL.